The 30 T cell receptor beta chains below were found in one sample sequenced in a study of T cell changes during pregnancy in multiple sclerosis. Only in-frame clones appear in the TCRdb table, and some are missing; sequencing was by immunoSEQ multiplex PCR. The profile shows about 40,000 clones, approximately 91% of them singletons. Sequencing used CD8+ T cells from peripheral blood mononuclear cells, obtained in the first trimester of pregnancy. The receptor set was obtained from a female donor with multiple sclerosis, enrolled in a pregnancy study.

CDR3 amino acids: CASSIRTGTKSTDTQYF. The DNA for the CDR3 is TGTGCCAGCAGTATTCGAACCGGGACAAAGAGCACAGATACGCAGTATTTT. The chain joins TRBV27 to TRBJ2-3, with a tentative D call TRBD1 (6 bases). Trimming pared 5 bases from V and 0 bases from J, leaving 18 bases between. The germline V gene encodes CDR1 MNHEY and CDR2 SMNVEV (reference sequence). The CDR3 has 17 residues.

Ten or more counts support this clone. This chain connects TRBV6-1 to TRBJ2-5; 9 bases map to TRBD2. The CDR3 spans 15 residues. Germline V lookup: CDR1 MNHNS, CDR2 SASEGT. V lost 2 bases to trimming and J lost 1 base; unmatched junction nucleotides: 2. The CDR3 nucleotides read TGTGCCAGCAGTGAACTAGCGGGGTCCCAAGAGACCCAGTACTTC. Its protein product is CASSELAGSQETQYF.

This clone was recorded once. This chain joins TRBV4-1 and TRBJ1-2; D gene unclear. V was shortened by 0 bases and J by 6 bases, with 23 bases between the two germline ends. The germline V gene has CDR1 MGHRA and CDR2 YSYEKL. This CDR3 has 18 amino acids. Written as DNA, the CDR3 is TGCGCCAGCAGCCAAGATGAAGCTGAGGGCGCCGAACCCCATGGCTACACCTTC. This encodes CASSQDEAEGAEPHGYTF.

This chain uses TRBV7-6 with TRBJ1-5; the D is unclear. V was clipped by 1 base and J by 9 bases, with 7 bases between them. Germline CDR1 is SGHVS and CDR2 is FNYEAQ. CDR3 length: 12 amino acids. For the CDR3, the DNA is TGTGCCAGCAGCTTAGGTCAGCGGCCCCAGCATTTT. It specifies CASSLGQRPQHF.

The chain carries TRBV6-5 and TRBJ1-1, with a possible D match to TRBD1 (5 bases). Deletions cut 2 bases from V and 3 bases from J, with 13 bases between. CDR3 length: 15 amino acids. Germline CDR1 is MNHEY and CDR2 is SVGAGI. The CDR3 region is CASSYEAGQYTEAFF. In DNA form, the CDR3 reads TGTGCCAGCAGTTACGAGGCAGGGCAGTACACTGAAGCTTTCTTT.

The chain carries TRBV5-4 and TRBJ2-2; D perhaps matches TRBD1 (5 bases). The CDR3 totals 14 residues. V lost 6 bases, J lost 6 bases, and 15 bases lay in between. Germline V gene data show CDR1 as SGHNT and CDR2 as YYREEE (reference sequence). The CDR3 region is CASTSWAGPGELFF. CDR3 nucleotide sequence: TGTGCCAGCACCTCCTGGGCAGGGCCCGGGGAGCTGTTTTTT.

The chain is built from TRBV19 and TRBJ2-7, with TRBD2 matching 12 bases. This CDR3 contains 14 residues. J gave up 6 bases and V 6 bases, and 6 bases lay outside the gene matches. Per the germline V gene, CDR1 is LNHDA and CDR2 is SQIVND (reference sequence). Here the CDR3 DNA reads TGTGCCAGTAGCCCTCTAGCGGGGGGGAGCGAGCAGTACTTC. Protein sequence: CASSPLAGGSEQYF.

This chain links TRBV4-3 with TRBJ2-3; 12 nucleotides agree with TRBD2. The trim removed 1 base at V and 5 bases at J, leaving 7 bases unmatched. Per germline, CDR1 LGHNA and CDR2 YSLEER. The CDR3 contains 17 residues. The CDR3: CASSQATSGGRKDTQYF. The CDR3 DNA reads TGCGCCAGCAGCCAAGCGACTAGCGGGGGAAGAAAAGATACGCAGTATTTT.

This clone was recorded only once. The V call is TRBV11-3, the J call TRBJ2-3, with 7 bases fitting TRBD2. With 4 bases clipped from V and 1 base from J, the junction kept 5 bases outside the gene matches. This CDR3 comprises 15 residues. In germline, CDR1 is SGHNT, CDR2 YENEEA. The chain's CDR3 is CASSYGSGGTDTQYF. The DNA of the CDR3 is TGTGCCAGCAGCTACGGGAGCGGGGGCACAGATACGCAGTATTTT.

This clone was seen more than once but under ten times. The J gene is TRBJ1-1, the V gene TRBV19; D unresolved. This CDR3 contains 13 residues. Trimming removed 7 bases at V and 4 bases at J, with 13 bases between. CDR1 is LNHDA, CDR2 SQIVND, per germline (reference sequence). CDR3 sequence reads: CASTIDFGTEAFF. CDR3 bases: TGTGCCAGTACCATTGACTTTGGCACTGAAGCTTTCTTT.

This clone has only a few counts. The rearrangement links TRBV6-6 to TRBJ1-2, with no clear D. Germline V gene lookup returns CDR1 MNHNY and CDR2 SVGAGI (reference sequence). The V end lost 2 bases, the J end lost 0 bases, and 7 bases lay between the germline ends. CDR3 length: 14 amino acids. CDR3 protein: CASSYASANYGYTF. In DNA, the CDR3 is TGTGCCAGCAGTTACGCTTCAGCTAACTATGGCTACACCTTC.

The chain has TRBV4-3 and TRBJ2-1; 7 bases line up with TRBD2. The CDR3 is made up of 16 amino acids. The V gene's germline CDR1 is LGHNA and CDR2 YSLEER. Trimming removed 0 bases from V and 4 bases from J; junction bases left unmatched: 6. The CDR3 DNA follows: TGCGCCAGCAGCCAAGATATGGGGGGGGTTTACAATGAGCAGTTCTTC. Protein sequence: CASSQDMGGVYNEQFF.

The chain couples TRBV27 to TRBJ2-7; the match to TRBD1 covers 7 bases. The CDR3 length is 13 residues. J was trimmed by 7 bases and V by 3 bases; bases with no gene match: 6. Germline CDR1 MNHEY, CDR2 SMNVEV (reference sequence). CDR3 DNA sequence: TGTGCCAGCAGTTTTGGGACAGCGCGGGAGCAGTACTTC. Translating gives CASSFGTAREQYF.

The rearrangement links TRBV13 to TRBJ2-5; 10 positions agree with TRBD2. The ends lost 5 bases at V and 0 bases at J; junction bases unmatched: 6. This CDR3 spans 16 amino acids. Germline CDR1 PRHDT, CDR2 FYEKMQ (reference sequence). The CDR3 coding sequence is TGTGCCAGCAGCCGAAGGACTAGCGGCGACCAAGAGACCCAGTACTTC. This sequence encodes CASSRRTSGDQETQYF.

This chain connects TRBV9 to TRBJ2-7, with 10 bases aligning to TRBD2. CDR1 is SGDLS and CDR2 is YYNGEE in the germline V gene. The V gene end was trimmed by 5 bases and the J gene end by 2 bases; junction bases not matched to a gene: 7. The CDR3 extends over 15 amino acids. CDR3 protein: CASSMSAGGTYEQYF. The CDR3, as DNA: TGTGCCAGCAGTATGTCAGCGGGGGGGACCTACGAGCAGTACTTC.

The rearrangement joins TRBV13 to TRBJ2-7, with 7 bases fitting TRBD1. After removal of 4 bases from V and 2 bases from J, the junction contained 5 bases not matched to a gene. The CDR3 extends over 14 amino acids. Per germline, CDR1 PRHDT and CDR2 FYEKMQ (reference sequence). This CDR3 reads CASSSPTGAYEQYF. As DNA, the CDR3 is TGTGCCAGCAGCTCACCCACAGGGGCCTACGAGCAGTACTTC.

The sample holds one count of this clone. The rearrangement joins TRBV2 to TRBJ1-2, with 8 bases identical to TRBD1. Germline V lookup: CDR1 SNHLY, CDR2 FYNNEI. V dropped 4 bases and J dropped 8; count of bases not matched to a gene: 9. The CDR3 sequence is 14 residues long. CDR3 in amino acids: CASSALLQGGGYTF. CDR3 coding DNA: TGTGCCAGCAGTGCACTATTACAGGGGGGCGGCTACACCTTC.

CDR3 protein: CASSIDRSISGGRPGNTIYF. The CDR3 region has the DNA TGTGCCAGTAGTATAGATCGATCGATTTCTGGGGGCAGGCCAGGAAACACCATATATTTT. This chain uses TRBV19 with TRBJ1-3; tentatively, D is TRBD1 (6 bases). The CDR3 is 20 residues long. V shed 0 bases and J shed 4 bases, with 25 bases lying between them. Germline V gene lookup returns CDR1 LNHDA and CDR2 SQIVND (reference sequence).

The chain couples TRBV6-1 to TRBJ2-3, with TRBD2 matching over 10 bases. Germline V gene sequence: CDR1 MNHNS, CDR2 SASEGT. This CDR3 has 16 residues. The junction had 7 bases not matched to a gene; V was cut back by 2 bases and J by 5 bases. The CDR3 sequence is CASSESSGGDKDTQYF. The CDR3 coding sequence is TGTGCCAGCAGTGAATCGAGCGGGGGGGATAAAGATACGCAGTATTTT.

A single count supports this clone. V gene TRBV5-4 combines with J gene TRBJ2-2; 15 nucleotides line up with TRBD2. CDR1 and CDR2 from the germline V gene are SGHNT and YYREEE (reference sequence). V was clipped by 4 bases and J by 5 bases; unmatched bases: 3. The CDR3 spans 16 residues. CDR3 loop: CASSPGLAGGTGELFF. The CDR3 DNA sequence: TGTGCCAGCAGCCCCGGACTAGCGGGGGGGACCGGGGAGCTGTTTTTT.

The rearrangement links TRBV9 to TRBJ1-1; no reliable D call. This CDR3 region has 14 residues. Trimming cost V 2 bases and J 0 bases, with 8 bases left between them. The V gene's germline CDR1 is SGDLS and CDR2 YYNGEE. Here the CDR3 reads CASSVEEVNTEAFF. The CDR3 DNA sequence: TGTGCCAGCAGCGTCGAAGAGGTGAACACTGAAGCTTTCTTT.

The chain recombines TRBV10-3 with TRBJ2-3, with 7 bases aligning to TRBD2. J lost 11 bases, V lost 3 bases, and 11 bases had no gene match. Germline V gives CDR1 ENHRY, CDR2 SYGVKD. The CDR3 loop spans 14 amino acids. The CDR3 region has the DNA TGTGCCATCAGTGATGGGGGGGACGCATCCTTGCAGTATTTT. Translating it yields CAISDGGDASLQYF.

The chain couples TRBV7-6 to TRBJ2-7; maybe TRBD1 (6 bases). The length of the CDR3 is 14 residues. Germline assignment: CDR1 SGHVS and CDR2 FNYEAQ. Trimming removed 5 bases at V and 3 bases at J, with 14 bases between. The CDR3 sequence: CASSANGQYYEQYF. CDR3 coding DNA: TGTGCCAGCAGCGCGAACGGACAGTACTACGAGCAGTACTTC.

The V gene is TRBV30, the J gene TRBJ1-2; 7 bases are shared with TRBD1. Germline V CDR1 and CDR2: GTSNPN, SVGIG (reference sequence). With 8 bases clipped from V and 8 bases from J, the junction kept 14 bases outside the gene matches. CDR3 size: 13 residues. The CDR3 coding sequence is TGTGCCAGATCTTGGGACAGCTGGGAAGGCTACACCTTC. Its protein product is CARSWDSWEGYTF.

The rearrangement links TRBV19 to TRBJ1-1, with 8 bases that match TRBD1. V trimming: 2 bases; J trimming: 0 bases; junction bases outside the gene matches: 14. Germline V lookup: CDR1 LNHDA, CDR2 SQIVND (reference sequence). The CDR3 has 19 residues. CDR3 bases: TGTGCCAGTAGTATATTTCCAGGGGGCACCGGGACCATGAACACTGAAGCTTTCTTT. It is translated as CASSIFPGGTGTMNTEAFF.

The chain combines TRBV19 with TRBJ2-1; D is possibly TRBD2 (7 bases). This CDR3 is 16 amino acids long. V was pared by 3 bases and J by 10 bases, with 22 bases between. Germline V gene data show CDR1 as LNHDA and CDR2 as SQIVND (reference sequence). The chain's CDR3 is CASSMGVGGGPAEQFF. The DNA for the CDR3 is TGTGCCAGTAGTATGGGGGTCGGCGGGGGCCCGGCGGAGCAGTTCTTC. Full variable domain (missing parts from reference TRBV19 and TRBJ2-1): DGGITQSPKYLFRKEGQNVTLSCEQNLNHDAMYWYRQDPGQGLRLIYYSQIVNDFQKGDIAEGYSVSREKKESFPLTVTSAQKNPTAFYLCASSMGVGGGPAEQFFGPGTRLTVL.

Concerning this clone itself: The junction departs from germline at one end; a sequencing error may be responsible. This sequence joins TRBV7-8 and TRBJ2-1; the match to TRBD2 covers 8 bases. The CDR3 is 18 residues long. Germline V gives CDR1 SGHVS, CDR2 FQNEAQ. The CDR3 here is CASSLAGSLAHSYNEQFF. As DNA, the CDR3 is TGTGCCAGCAGCCTAGCGGGCAGCTTGGCGCATTCCTACAATGAGCAGTTCTTC.

The sample holds one count of this clone. The chain links TRBV2 to TRBJ1-1, with TRBD1 as a possible D gene (6 bases). The germline CDR1 and CDR2 sequences are SNHLY and FYNNEI. Trimming shortened V by 8 bases and J by 2 bases, and 12 bases separated the two germline ends. CDR3 size: 13 residues. This chain's CDR3 is CASHRTANTEAFF. CDR3 in DNA: TGTGCCAGCCACCGGACAGCAAACACTGAAGCTTTCTTT.

This clone was found once. The V gene is TRBV9, the J gene TRBJ2-5; tentatively, D is TRBD2 (6 bases). V lost 3 bases and J 1 base, leaving 16 bases between the germline ends. Germline-derived CDR1 and CDR2 are SGDLS and YYNGEE. The CDR3 loop spans 16 amino acids. The CDR3 loop is CASSAFLEEGQETQYF. CDR3 DNA sequence: TGTGCCAGCAGCGCCTTTCTGGAGGAGGGCCAAGAGACCCAGTACTTC.

The chain recombines TRBV18 with TRBJ1-2; D not resolved. V lost 3 bases and J lost 0, with 11 bases in between. Germline V CDR1 and CDR2: KGHSH, LQKENI. The CDR3 is made up of 15 amino acids. CDR3 nucleotides: TGTGCCAGCTCACCTCCGGGGTCAGCTAACTATGGCTACACCTTC. Its translation is CASSPPGSANYGYTF. The full variable domain, rest sourced from reference TRBV18 and TRBJ1-2, is NAGVMQNPRHLVRRRGQEARLRCSPMKGHSHVYWYRQLPEEGLKFMVYLQKENIIDESGMPKERFSAEFPKEGPSILRIQQVVRGDSAAYFCASSPPGSANYGYTFGSGTRLTVV.